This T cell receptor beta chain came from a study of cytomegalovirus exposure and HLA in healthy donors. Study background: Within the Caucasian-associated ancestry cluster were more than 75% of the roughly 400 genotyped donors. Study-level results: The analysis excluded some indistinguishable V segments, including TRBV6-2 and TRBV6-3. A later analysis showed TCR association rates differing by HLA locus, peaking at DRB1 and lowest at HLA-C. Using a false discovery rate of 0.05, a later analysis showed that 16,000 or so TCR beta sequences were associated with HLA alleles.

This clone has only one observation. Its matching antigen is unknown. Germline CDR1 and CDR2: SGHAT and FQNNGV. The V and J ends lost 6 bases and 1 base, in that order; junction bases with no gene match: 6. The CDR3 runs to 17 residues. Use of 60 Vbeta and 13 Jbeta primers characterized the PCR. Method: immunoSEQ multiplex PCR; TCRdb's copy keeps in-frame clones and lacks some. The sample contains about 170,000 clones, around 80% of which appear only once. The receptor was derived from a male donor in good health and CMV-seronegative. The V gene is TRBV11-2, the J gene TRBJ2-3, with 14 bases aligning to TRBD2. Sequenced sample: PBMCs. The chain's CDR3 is CASRIPGLAGGTDTQYF. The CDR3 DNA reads TGTGCCAGCAGAATTCCGGGACTAGCGGGGGGCACAGATACGCAGTATTTT.